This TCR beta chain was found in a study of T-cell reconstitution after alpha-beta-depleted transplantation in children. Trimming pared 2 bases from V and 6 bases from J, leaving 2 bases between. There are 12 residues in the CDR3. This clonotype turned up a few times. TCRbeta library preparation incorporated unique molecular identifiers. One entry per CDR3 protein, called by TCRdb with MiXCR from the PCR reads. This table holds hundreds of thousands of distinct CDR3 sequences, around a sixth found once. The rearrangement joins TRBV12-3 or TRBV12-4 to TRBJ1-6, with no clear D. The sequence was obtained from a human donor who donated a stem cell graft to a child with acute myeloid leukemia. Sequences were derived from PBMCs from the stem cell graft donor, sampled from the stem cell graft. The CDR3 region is CASSLFNSPLHF. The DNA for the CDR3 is TGTGCCAGCAGTTTATTTAATTCACCCCTCCACTTT.